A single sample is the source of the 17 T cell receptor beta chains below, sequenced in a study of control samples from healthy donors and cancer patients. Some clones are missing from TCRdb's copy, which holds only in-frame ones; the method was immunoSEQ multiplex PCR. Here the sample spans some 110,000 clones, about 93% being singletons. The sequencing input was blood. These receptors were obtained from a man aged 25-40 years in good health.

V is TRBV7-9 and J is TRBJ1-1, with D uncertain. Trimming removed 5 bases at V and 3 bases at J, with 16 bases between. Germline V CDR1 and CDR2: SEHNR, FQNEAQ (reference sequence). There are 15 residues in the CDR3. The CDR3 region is CASSPPGSRDTEAFF. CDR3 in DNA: TGTGCCAGCAGCCCACCGGGCAGTAGGGACACTGAAGCTTTCTTT.

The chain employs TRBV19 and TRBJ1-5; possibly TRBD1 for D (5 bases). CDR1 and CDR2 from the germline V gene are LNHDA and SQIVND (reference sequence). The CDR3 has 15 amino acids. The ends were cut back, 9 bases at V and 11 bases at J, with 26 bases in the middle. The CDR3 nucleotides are TGTGCCAGCAGAATCGGGACGGGATGGGATACAGCCCAGCATTTT. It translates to CASRIGTGWDTAQHF.

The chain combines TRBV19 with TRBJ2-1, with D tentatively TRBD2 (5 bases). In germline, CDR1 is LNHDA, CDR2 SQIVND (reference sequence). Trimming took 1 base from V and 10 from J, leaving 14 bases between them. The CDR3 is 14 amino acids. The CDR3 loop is CASSIASGTVEQFF. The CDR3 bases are TGTGCCAGTAGTATAGCCTCGGGAACAGTCGAGCAGTTCTTC.

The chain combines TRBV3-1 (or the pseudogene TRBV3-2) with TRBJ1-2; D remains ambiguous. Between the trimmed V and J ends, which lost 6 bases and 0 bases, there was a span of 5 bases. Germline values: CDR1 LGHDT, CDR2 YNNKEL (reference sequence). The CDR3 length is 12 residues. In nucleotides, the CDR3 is TGTGCCAGCAGTACAGCTAACTATGGCTACACCTTC. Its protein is CASSTANYGYTF.

CDR3 protein: CASSVNGHLQQFF. The CDR3 DNA reads as TGTGCCAGCAGCGTTAACGGGCATCTTCAGCAGTTCTTC. The chain employs TRBV9 and TRBJ2-1; no clear D. The CDR3 spans 13 residues. Germline assignment: CDR1 SGDLS and CDR2 YYNGEE. Trimming cost V 2 bases and J 11 bases, with 14 bases left between them.

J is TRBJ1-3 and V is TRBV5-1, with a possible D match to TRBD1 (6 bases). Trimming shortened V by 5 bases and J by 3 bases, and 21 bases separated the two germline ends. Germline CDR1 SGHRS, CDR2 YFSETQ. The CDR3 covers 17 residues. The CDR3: CASSQHTEGVGGNTIYF. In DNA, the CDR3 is TGCGCCAGCAGTCAACACACAGAGGGGGTCGGTGGAAACACCATATATTTT.

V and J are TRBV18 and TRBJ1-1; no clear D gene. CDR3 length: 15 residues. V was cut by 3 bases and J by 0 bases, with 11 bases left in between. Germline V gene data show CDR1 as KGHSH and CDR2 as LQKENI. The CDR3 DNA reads TGTGCCAGCTCACCGCTCGCACAGCTGAACACTGAAGCTTTCTTT. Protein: CASSPLAQLNTEAFF.

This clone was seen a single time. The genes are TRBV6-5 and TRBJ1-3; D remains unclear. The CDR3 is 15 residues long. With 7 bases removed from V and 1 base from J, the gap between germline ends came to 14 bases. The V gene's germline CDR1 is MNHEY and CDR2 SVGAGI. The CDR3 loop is CASTKRGHSGNTIYF. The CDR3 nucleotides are TGTGCCAGCACCAAACGAGGGCATTCTGGAAACACCATATATTTT.

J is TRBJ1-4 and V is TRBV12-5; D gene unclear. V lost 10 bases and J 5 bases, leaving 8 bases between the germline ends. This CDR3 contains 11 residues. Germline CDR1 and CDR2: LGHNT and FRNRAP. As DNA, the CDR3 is TGTGCTACCCGGATCAATGAAAAACTGTTTTTT. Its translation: CATRINEKLFF.

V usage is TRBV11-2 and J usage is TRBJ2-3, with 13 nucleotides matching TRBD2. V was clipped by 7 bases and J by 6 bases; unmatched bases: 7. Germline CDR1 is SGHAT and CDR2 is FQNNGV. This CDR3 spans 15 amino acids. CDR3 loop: CASTTSGGGPDTQYF. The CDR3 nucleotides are TGTGCCAGCACCACTAGCGGGGGGGGCCCCGATACGCAGTATTTT. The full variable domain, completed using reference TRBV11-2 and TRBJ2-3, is EAGVAQSPRYKIIEKRQSVAFWCNPISGHATLYWYQQILGQGPKLLIQFQNNGVVDDSQLPKDRFSAERLKGVDSTLKIQPAKLEDSAVYLCASTTSGGGPDTQYFGPGTRLTVL.

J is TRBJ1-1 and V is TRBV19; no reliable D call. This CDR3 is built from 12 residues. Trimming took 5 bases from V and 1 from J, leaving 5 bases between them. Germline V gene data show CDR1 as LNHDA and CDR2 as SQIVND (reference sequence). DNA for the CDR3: TGTGCCAGTAGTTTTCGGAACACTGAAGCTTTCTTT. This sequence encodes CASSFRNTEAFF.

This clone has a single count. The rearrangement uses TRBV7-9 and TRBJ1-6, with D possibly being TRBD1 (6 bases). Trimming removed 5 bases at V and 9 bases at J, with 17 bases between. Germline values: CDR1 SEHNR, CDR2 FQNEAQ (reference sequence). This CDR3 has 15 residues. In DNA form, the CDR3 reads TGTGCCAGCAGCCCACCTTGGACAGATAGTTCACCCCTCCACTTT. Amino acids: CASSPPWTDSSPLHF.

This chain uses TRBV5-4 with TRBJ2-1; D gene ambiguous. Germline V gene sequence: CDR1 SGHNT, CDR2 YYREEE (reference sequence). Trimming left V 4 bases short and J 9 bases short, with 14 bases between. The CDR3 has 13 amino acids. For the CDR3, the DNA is TGTGCCAGCAGCCCGGTGGGGTACGGTGAGCAGTTCTTC. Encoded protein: CASSPVGYGEQFF.

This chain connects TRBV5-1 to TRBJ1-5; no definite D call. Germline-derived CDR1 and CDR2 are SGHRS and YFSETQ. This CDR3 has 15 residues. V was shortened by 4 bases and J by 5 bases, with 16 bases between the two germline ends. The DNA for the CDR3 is TGCGCCAGCAGCCCAGGCGTGGGGTCAGATCAGCCCCAGCATTTT. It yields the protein CASSPGVGSDQPQHF.

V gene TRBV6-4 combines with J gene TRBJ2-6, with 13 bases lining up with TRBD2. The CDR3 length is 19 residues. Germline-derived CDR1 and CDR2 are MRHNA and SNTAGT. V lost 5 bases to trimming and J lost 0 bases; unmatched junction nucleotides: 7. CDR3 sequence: CASSPGLAGAYSGANVLTF. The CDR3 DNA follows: TGTGCCAGCAGTCCTGGACTAGCGGGGGCCTACTCTGGGGCCAACGTCCTGACTTTC.

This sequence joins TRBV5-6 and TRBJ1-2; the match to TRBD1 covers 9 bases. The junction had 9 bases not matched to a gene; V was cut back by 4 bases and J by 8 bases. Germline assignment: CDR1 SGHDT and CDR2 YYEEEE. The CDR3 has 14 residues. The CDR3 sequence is CASSRPGGTGGYTF. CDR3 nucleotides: TGTGCCAGCAGCCGACCTGGCGGGACAGGGGGCTACACCTTC.

The CDR3 DNA reads TGTGCCAGCAGTTCCGACAGGACGGCTAATACGCAGTATTTT. Translated, it gives CASSSDRTANTQYF. This chain connects TRBV6-4 to TRBJ2-3; D might be TRBD1 (6 bases). The CDR3 runs 14 residues. Germline values: CDR1 MRHNA, CDR2 SNTAGT. V gave up 5 bases and J gave up 7 bases, with 16 bases separating them.